This TCR beta chain is from a study of radiotherapy plus CTLA-4 blockade in lung cancer. For the study at large: There were objective responses in approximately 19% of patients, and 31% had disease control.

V dropped 2 bases and J dropped 6; count of bases not matched to a gene: 10. The germline CDR1 and CDR2 sequences are GTSNPN and SVGIG (reference sequence). This CDR3 spans 14 amino acids. Study-wide points: Reports state that early shifts in blood T cell clones, with interferon-beta, best predicted response. There was expansion of tumor-derived TCR clones in blood after radiotherapy plus ipilimumab.

As for this clone: Its target is unknown.

TCRdb keeps only in-frame clones here, not all; method: immunoSEQ multiplex PCR. The profile shows fewer than 95,000 clones, roughly four fifths of them singletons. Sequenced here: peripheral blood, sampled from a patient treated with radiotherapy plus ipilimumab. The V call is TRBV30, the J call TRBJ2-7; TRBD2 matches at 7 bases. The sequence was collected from a human donor with non-small cell lung cancer who had stable disease on radiotherapy plus ipilimumab. As DNA, the CDR3 is TGTGCCTGGAGTTCGACTAGCAGGACGGGCGAGCAGTACTTC. Translation: CAWSSTSRTGEQYF.